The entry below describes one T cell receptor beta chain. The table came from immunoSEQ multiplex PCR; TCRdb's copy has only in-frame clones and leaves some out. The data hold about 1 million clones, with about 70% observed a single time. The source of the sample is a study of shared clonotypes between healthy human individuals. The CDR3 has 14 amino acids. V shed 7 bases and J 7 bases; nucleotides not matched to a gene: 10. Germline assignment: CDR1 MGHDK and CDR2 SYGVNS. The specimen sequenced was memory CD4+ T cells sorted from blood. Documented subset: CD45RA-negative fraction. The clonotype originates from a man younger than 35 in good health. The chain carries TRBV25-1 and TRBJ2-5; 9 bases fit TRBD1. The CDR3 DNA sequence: TGTGCCAGCAAGGGGACAGGGATCAGCGGGACCCAGTACTTC. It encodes CASKGTGISGTQYF.